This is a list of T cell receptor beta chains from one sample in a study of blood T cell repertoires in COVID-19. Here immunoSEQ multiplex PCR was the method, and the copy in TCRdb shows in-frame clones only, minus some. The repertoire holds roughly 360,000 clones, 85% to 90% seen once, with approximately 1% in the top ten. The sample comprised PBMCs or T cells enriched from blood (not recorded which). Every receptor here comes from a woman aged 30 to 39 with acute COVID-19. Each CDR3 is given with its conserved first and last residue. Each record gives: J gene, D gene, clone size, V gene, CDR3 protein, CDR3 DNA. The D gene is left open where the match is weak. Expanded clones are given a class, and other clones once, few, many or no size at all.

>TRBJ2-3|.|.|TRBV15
CATSSSTSTDTQYF
TGTGCCACCAGCAGTTCCACTAGCACAGATACGCAGTATTTT
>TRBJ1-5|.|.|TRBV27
CASRLGGEQPQHF
TGTGCCAGCAGGTTGGGGGGGGAGCAGCCCCAGCATTTT
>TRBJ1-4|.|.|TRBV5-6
CASSSGGQGWDEKLFF
TGTGCCAGCAGCTCCGGAGGGCAGGGATGGGATGAAAAACTGTTTTTT
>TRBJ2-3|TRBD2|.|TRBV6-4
CASSAAGDPDTQYF
TGTGCCAGCAGTGCCGCGGGGGACCCCGATACGCAGTATTTT
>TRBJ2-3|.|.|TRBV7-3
CASTLRGLTDTQYF
TGTGCCAGCACTCTAAGGGGACTTACAGATACGCAGTATTTT
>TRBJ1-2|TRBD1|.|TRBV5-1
CASSWGTGDGYTF
TGCGCCAGCAGCTGGGGGACAGGCGATGGCTACACCTTC
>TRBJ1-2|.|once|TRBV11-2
CASSLDRSRGYTF
TGTGCCAGCAGCTTAGATCGTTCCAGAGGCTACACCTTC
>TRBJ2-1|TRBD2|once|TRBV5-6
CASSLVAGGPEEQFF
TGTGCCAGCAGCTTGGTAGCGGGGGGGCCGGAGGAGCAGTTCTTC
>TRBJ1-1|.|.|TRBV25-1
CASSDGPPRGEFF
TGTGCCAGCAGTGACGGACCCCCACGGGGAGAGTTCTTT
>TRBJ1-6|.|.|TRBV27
CASSVGLGRVSYNSPLHF
TGTGCCAGCAGTGTGGGGTTGGGCAGGGTATCCTATAATTCACCCCTCCACTTT
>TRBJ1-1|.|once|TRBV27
CASSFRGVQGAFEAFF
TGTGCCAGCAGTTTCCGGGGGGTACAGGGCGCATTTGAAGCTTTCTTT
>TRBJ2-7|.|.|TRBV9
CASSVRAGSIYEQYF
TGTGCCAGCAGCGTAAGGGCGGGGTCAATATACGAGCAGTACTTC
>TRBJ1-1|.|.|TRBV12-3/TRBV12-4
CASSLGQNTEAFF
TGTGCCAGCAGCCTTGGACAGAACACTGAAGCTTTCTTT
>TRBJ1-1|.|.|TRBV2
CASKPTGVRYTEAFF
TGTGCCAGCAAGCCGACGGGGGTGAGGTATACTGAAGCTTTCTTT
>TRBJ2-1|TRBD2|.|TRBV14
CASSPLGLVPYNEQFF
TGTGCCAGCAGCCCCCTTGGACTAGTTCCCTACAATGAGCAGTTCTTC
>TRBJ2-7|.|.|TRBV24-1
CATSDPTGREQYF
TGTGCCACCAGTGACCCCACAGGGCGCGAGCAGTACTTC
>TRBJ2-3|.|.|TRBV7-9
CASRFDRTDTQYF
TGTGCCAGCAGATTTGACAGGACAGATACGCAGTATTTT
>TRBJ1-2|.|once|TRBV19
CASSPRTASNYGYTF
TGTGCCAGTAGTCCCCGGACAGCCTCAAACTATGGCTACACCTTC
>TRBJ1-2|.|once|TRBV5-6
CASSLSLANYGYTF
TGTGCCAGCAGCTTGTCGCTAGCTAACTATGGCTACACCTTC
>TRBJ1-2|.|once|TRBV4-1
CASSQDTVSLYGYTF
TGCGCCAGCAGCCAAGACACGGTCTCCCTCTATGGCTACACCTTC
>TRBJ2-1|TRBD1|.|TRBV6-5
CASSGTGVLHEQFF
TGTGCCAGCAGCGGGACAGGCGTACTCCATGAGCAGTTCTTC
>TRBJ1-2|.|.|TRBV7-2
CASLPTAGRGTRGYTF
TGTGCCAGCCTTCCTACGGCAGGGAGGGGGACTCGAGGCTACACCTTC
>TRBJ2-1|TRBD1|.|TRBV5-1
CASSLQGAENEQFF
TGCGCCAGCAGCTTACAGGGGGCTGAGAATGAGCAGTTCTTC
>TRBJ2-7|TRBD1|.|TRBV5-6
CASSRGPGQGPYEQYF
TGTGCCAGCAGCCGAGGCCCGGGACAGGGCCCCTACGAGCAGTACTTC
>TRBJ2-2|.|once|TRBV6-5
CASCSGTNTGELFF
TGTGCCAGCTGTAGCGGCACGAACACCGGGGAGCTGTTTTTT
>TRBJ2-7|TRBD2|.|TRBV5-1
CASSLAASGVYEQYF
TGCGCCAGCAGCTTGGCCGCTAGCGGGGTCTACGAGCAGTACTTC
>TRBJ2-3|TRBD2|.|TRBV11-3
CASSLGEELAGDTDTQYF
TGTGCCAGCAGCTTAGGGGAGGAACTAGCGGGCGATACAGATACGCAGTATTTT
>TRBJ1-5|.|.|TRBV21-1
CASSRPGARQSNQPQHF
TGTGCCAGCAGCAGACCCGGAGCCCGACAGAGTAATCAGCCCCAGCATTTT
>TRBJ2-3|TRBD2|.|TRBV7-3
CASSLRASGGLSTDTQYF
TGTGCCAGCAGCCTGAGGGCTAGCGGGGGACTTAGCACAGATACGCAGTATTTT
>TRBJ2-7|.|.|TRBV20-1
CSASPRDEQYF
TGCAGTGCTAGTCCCCGGGACGAGCAGTACTTC
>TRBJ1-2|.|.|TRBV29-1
CSVDRNYGYTF
TGCAGCGTTGACAGAAACTATGGCTACACCTTC
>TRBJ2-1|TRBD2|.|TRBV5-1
CASSLASGGATEQFF
TGCGCCAGCAGCTTAGCTAGCGGGGGGGCAACAGAGCAGTTCTTC
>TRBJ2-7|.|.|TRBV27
CASSLVSGYEQYF
TGTGCCAGCAGTTTAGTCTCGGGGTACGAGCAGTACTTC
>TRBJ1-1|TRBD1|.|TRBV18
CASSLDRGRAFF
TGTGCCAGCTCACTTGACAGGGGGCGAGCTTTCTTT
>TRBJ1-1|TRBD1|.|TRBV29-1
CSGLDRVTEAFF
TGCAGCGGCCTCGACAGGGTAACTGAAGCTTTCTTT
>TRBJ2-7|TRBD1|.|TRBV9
CASSVEGASSEQYF
TGTGCCAGCAGCGTAGAGGGGGCGTCCAGCGAGCAGTACTTC
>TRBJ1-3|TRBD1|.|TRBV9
CASSVAGTAGNTIYF
TGTGCCAGCAGCGTAGCGGGGACAGCTGGAAACACCATATATTTT
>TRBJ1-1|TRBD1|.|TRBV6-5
CASTEVWDRGKAFF
TGTGCCAGCACCGAGGTTTGGGACAGGGGTAAAGCTTTCTTT
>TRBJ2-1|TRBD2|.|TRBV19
CASTLTSVGINEQFF
TGTGCCAGTACCTTGACTAGCGTTGGTATTAATGAGCAGTTCTTC
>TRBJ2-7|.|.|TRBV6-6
CASSYAGEAYEQYF
TGTGCCAGCAGTTACGCTGGAGAAGCCTACGAGCAGTACTTC
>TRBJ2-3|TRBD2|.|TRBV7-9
CASSFGTSERDTQYF
TGTGCCAGCAGTTTCGGGACTAGCGAGAGAGATACGCAGTATTTT
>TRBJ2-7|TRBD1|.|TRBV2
CASRLGDRVTSEQYF
TGTGCCAGCAGGCTGGGTGACAGGGTAACGAGCGAGCAGTACTTC
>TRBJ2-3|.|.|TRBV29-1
CSVDRARGTDTQYF
TGCAGCGTTGACAGGGCCCGTGGCACAGATACGCAGTATTTT
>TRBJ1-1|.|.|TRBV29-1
CSVDWENEAFF
TGCAGCGTTGATTGGGAGAATGAAGCTTTCTTT
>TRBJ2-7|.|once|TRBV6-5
CASRLAGAGSVEQYF
TGTGCCAGCAGACTCGCAGGGGCCGGTAGTGTCGAGCAGTACTTC
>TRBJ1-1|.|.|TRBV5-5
CASSLDFRMNTEAFF
TGTGCCAGCAGCTTGGATTTCAGAATGAACACTGAAGCTTTCTTT
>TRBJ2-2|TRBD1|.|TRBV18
CASSLVGTANTGELFF
TGTGCCAGCTCACTGGTTGGGACAGCGAACACCGGGGAGCTGTTTTTT
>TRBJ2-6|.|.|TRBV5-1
CASSPEGTTGANVLTF
TGCGCCAGCAGCCCTGAAGGGACAACTGGGGCCAACGTCCTGACTTTC
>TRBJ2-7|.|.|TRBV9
CKRVIYEQYF
TGCAAGCGGGTGATATACGAGCAGTACTTC
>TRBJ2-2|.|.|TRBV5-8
CASSLAGGNTGELFF
TGTGCCAGCAGCTTGGCAGGAGGGAACACCGGGGAGCTGTTTTTT
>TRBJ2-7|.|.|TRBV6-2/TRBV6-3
CASSVSAVQSYEQYF
TGTGCCAGCAGCGTATCAGCGGTGCAGTCCTACGAGCAGTACTTC
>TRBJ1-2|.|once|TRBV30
CAWNEGYGYTF
TGTGCCTGGAATGAGGGATATGGCTACACCTTC
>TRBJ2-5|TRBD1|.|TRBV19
CASSMAVTGMETQYF
TGTGCCAGTAGTATGGCGGTGACAGGGATGGAGACCCAGTACTTC
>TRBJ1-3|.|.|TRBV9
CASSVEGAAGNTIYF
TGTGCCAGCAGCGTGGAAGGGGCGGCTGGAAACACCATATATTTT
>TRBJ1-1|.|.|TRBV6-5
CASSYGGRTEAFF
TGTGCCAGCAGTTACGGGGGCCGGACTGAAGCTTTCTTT